A single sample gave rise to the 8 T cell receptor beta chains below, sequenced in a study of CXCR3-negative and CXCR3-positive naive CD8 T cells. Through 5' RACE with UMI labels, the TRB cDNA libraries were prepared. From the 5' RACE reads, TCRdb lists one entry per CDR3 protein and no DNA. The sample holds 55,000 to 70,000 distinct CDR3 sequences. The sequencing input was memory CD8+ T cells from blood. The origin of the receptors is a human donor in good health. Some clones in this sample may be carry-over from other donors' samples.

This chain uses TRBV29-1 with TRBJ2-7; TCRdb gives TRBD2 as the D gene, but with no DNA this cannot be confirmed. Germline V gives CDR1 SQVTM, CDR2 ANQGSEA. The CDR3 consists of 14 residues. The CDR3 loop reads CSVEWRGGQETQYF.

The rearrangement links TRBV29-1 to TRBJ1-5; checking the TCRdb D call of TRBD1 is not possible without DNA. Germline V gives CDR1 SQVTM, CDR2 ANQGSEA. The CDR3 runs 12 residues. CDR3 amino acids: CSVITGDQPQHF.

The V call is TRBV4-1, the J call TRBJ2-2; no DNA is available, so the TRBD1 call from TCRdb remains unchecked. Germline CDR1 reads MGHRA; CDR2 reads YSYEKL. CDR3 length equals 17 residues. The CDR3 is CASSPWGETGSAGELFF.

V is TRBV29-1 and J is TRBJ1-1. The CDR3 has 12 amino acids. CDR1 and CDR2 from the germline V gene are SQVTM and ANQGSEA. The CDR3 sequence: CSVEGLNTEAFF. The full variable domain, its missing parts supplied by reference TRBV29-1 and TRBJ1-1, is SAVISQKPSRDICQRGTSLTIQCQVDSQVTMMFWYRQQPGQSLTLIATANQGSEATYESGFVIDKFPISRPNLTFSTLTVSNMSPEDSSIYLCSVEGLNTEAFFGQGTRLTVV.

The V gene is TRBV29-1, the J gene TRBJ2-7; TCRdb reports TRBD1, a call that lacks DNA to check it against. The germline V gene has CDR1 SQVTM and CDR2 ANQGSEA. The CDR3 sequence is 13 residues long. This CDR3 reads CSATAGGYYEQYF.

The J gene is TRBJ2-5, the V gene TRBV9; TCRdb's D call, TRBD1, is unchecked because there is no DNA. The CDR3 consists of 17 residues. Germline-derived CDR1 and CDR2 are SGDLS and YYNGEE. The CDR3 here is CASSAYGGQGAVETQYF.

The CDR3 loop reads CASSILGSNNEQFF. The J gene is TRBJ2-1, the V gene TRBV19. CDR1 is LNHDA and CDR2 is SQIVND in the germline V gene (reference sequence). The CDR3 consists of 14 residues.

The chain joins TRBV29-1 to TRBJ2-7. Germline V gene data show CDR1 as SQVTM and CDR2 as ANQGSEA. The CDR3 covers 14 residues. The CDR3 here is CSVETSVGSYEQYF.